The rows below give T cell receptor beta chains drawn from one sample of a study of control samples from healthy donors and cancer patients. Repertoires were generated with immunoSEQ multiplex PCR, while TCRdb's copy carries only in-frame clones and drops some. The table shows some 120,000 clones, with over 85% occurring only once. The sequenced sample was blood. Source of these receptors: a man aged 25-45 years in good health. The CDR3 runs from the conserved cysteine through the conserved F or W. The order of the fields is D gene, J gene, clone size, V gene, CDR3 DNA, CDR3 protein. The D gene is left open where the match is weak. For some rows the clone size is stated as once, few or many, or as a class when expanded; others skip it.

- | TRBJ1-5 | - | TRBV6-2/TRBV6-3 | TGTGCCAGCAGTTTGACAGGCGGGGGCAATCAGCCCCAGCATTTT | CASSLTGGGNQPQHF
- | TRBJ2-2 | - | TRBV29-1 | TGCAGCGTGGCGGGAGCAGGGGCTCACGGGGAGCTGTTTTTT | CSVAGAGAHGELFF
TRBD2 | TRBJ2-2 | - | TRBV6-2/TRBV6-3 | TGTGCCAGCAGTGACCGGGGGGGTAACACCGGGGAGCTGTTTTTT | CASSDRGGNTGELFF
- | TRBJ2-3 | - | TRBV19 | TGTGCCACCTCACCGGGACGGGGGCCACTCACAGATACGCAGTATTTT | CATSPGRGPLTDTQYF
TRBD1 | TRBJ1-3 | - | TRBV7-9 | TGTGCCAGCAGCTATACAGGGGGTGGAGGAAACACCATATATTTT | CASSYTGGGGNTIYF
- | TRBJ1-3 | - | TRBV12-3/TRBV12-4 | TGTGCCAGCAGCCGAAGTACCATATATTTT | CASSRSTIYF
- | TRBJ1-2 | once | TRBV18 | TGTGCCAGCTCACCAATAAACCCTCGGGCTATGACCTATGGCTACACCTTC | CASSPINPRAMTYGYTF
- | TRBJ2-3 | - | TRBV4-3 | TGCGCCAGCAGCCAAGATCTAGGCACAGATACGCAGTATTTT | CASSQDLGTDTQYF
- | TRBJ2-3 | - | TRBV18 | TGTGCCAGCTCACCACAGGAGGGTTCAGATACGCAGTATTTT | CASSPQEGSDTQYF
TRBD2 | TRBJ2-1 | - | TRBV9 | TGTGCCAGCAGCGTATTAGTGGGGACTAGGTACAATGAGCAGTTCTTC | CASSVLVGTRYNEQFF
- | TRBJ1-2 | - | TRBV5-6 | TGTGCCAGCAGCTTGGCCTTAGGGGGGAAGTATGGCTACACCTTC | CASSLALGGKYGYTF
- | TRBJ2-6 | - | TRBV5-1 | TGCGCCAGCAGCTTGGTCTTAGGCTCTGGGGCCAACGTCCTGACTTTC | CASSLVLGSGANVLTF
- | TRBJ2-2 | - | TRBV5-1 | TGCGCCAGCAGCGGGGGGAGAGGAATCGGGGAGCTGTTTTTT | CASSGGRGIGELFF
TRBD2 | TRBJ2-2 | - | TRBV6-2/TRBV6-3 | TGTGCCAGCAGTTACTCGCGGCTAGCGGGGGCCTTCACCGGGGAGCTGTTTTTT | CASSYSRLAGAFTGELFF
- | TRBJ2-3 | - | TRBV10-2 | TGCGCCAGCCGGGCCGTCGGAGATACGCAGTATTTT | CASRAVGDTQYF
- | TRBJ2-7 | - | TRBV12-3/TRBV12-4 | TGTGCCAGCAGTTACGGGCAGCCCTACGAGCAGTACTTC | CASSYGQPYEQYF
- | TRBJ1-2 | - | TRBV5-4 | TGTGCCAGCAGCCCTGGGGAGGGAGCTAGCTATGGCTACACCTTC | CASSPGEGASYGYTF
TRBD2 | TRBJ2-5 | - | TRBV2 | TGTGCCAGCAGTGCTACGCGACTAGCGGGGGATCAAGAGACCCAGTACTTC | CASSATRLAGDQETQYF
- | TRBJ1-1 | - | TRBV4-1 | TGCGCCAGCAGCCAAGAGTGGGGGAACACTGAAGCTTTCTTT | CASSQEWGNTEAFF
- | TRBJ1-1 | - | TRBV2 | TGTGCCAGCAGTGGCTCCTTCGGGAGGGGCACTGAAGCTTTCTTT | CASSGSFGRGTEAFF
- | TRBJ1-1 | once | TRBV12-3/TRBV12-4 | TGTGCCAGCAGTTTCAGATCTTCGGCGGAAGCTTTCTTT | CASSFRSSAEAFF
- | TRBJ1-1 | - | TRBV29-1 | TGCAGCGTTGTGTGGGGGCAGAACACTGAAGCTTTCTTT | CSVVWGQNTEAFF
TRBD1 | TRBJ2-7 | - | TRBV4-3 | TGCGCCAGCAGCCCGTACAGGGGTTTTGACGAGCAGTACTTC | CASSPYRGFDEQYF
TRBD2 | TRBJ2-1 | - | TRBV7-2 | TGTGCCAGCAGCTTAGATGGGCGGGGGGCCAGGAGTGAGCAGTTCTTC | CASSLDGRGARSEQFF
- | TRBJ2-7 | - | TRBV30 | TGTGCCTGGCGGCGGCTAGGGAGCTACGAGCAGTACTTC | CAWRRLGSYEQYF
TRBD2 | TRBJ2-7 | once | TRBV28 | TGTGCAGTGACTAGCGGGGTGACCTACGAGCAGTACTTC | CAVTSGVTYEQYF
TRBD1 | TRBJ2-5 | once | TRBV6-5 | TGTGCCAGCAGTTATGGACAGGGCCGGGAGACCCAGTACTTC | CASSYGQGRETQYF
TRBD2 | TRBJ2-5 | - | TRBV5-4 | TGTGCCAGCAGGCAAGCGGGGGGGCGCGTAGAGACCCAGTACTTC | CASRQAGGRVETQYF
- | TRBJ2-7 | - | TRBV19 | TGTGCCAGTAACCCGGGACCTCCGTTTGAGCAGTACTTC | CASNPGPPFEQYF
- | TRBJ1-1 | - | TRBV12-5 | TGTGCTAGTGGTTTGTTAGGGGGGGAAGCTTTCTTT | CASGLLGGEAFF
- | TRBJ1-3 | - | TRBV21-1 | TGTGCCAGCAGCCGTCAGGGGACGGAGGACGGAAACACCATATATTTT | CASSRQGTEDGNTIYF
- | TRBJ2-7 | - | TRBV7-2 | TGTGCCAGCAGCTTGTACAGTGAGTACGAGCAGTACTTC | CASSLYSEYEQYF
TRBD1 | TRBJ1-1 | - | TRBV19 | TGTGCCAGTAGTGATCCGGGACAGGGGAACACTGAAGCTTTCTTT | CASSDPGQGNTEAFF
TRBD1 | TRBJ1-3 | - | TRBV11-2 | TGTGCCAGCAAGCTCAACAGGGGGAATGGAAACACCATATATTTT | CASKLNRGNGNTIYF
TRBD1 | TRBJ2-1 | - | TRBV3-1/TRBV3-2 | TGTGCCAGCAGCTATCCGGGACAGGGATACAATGAGCAGTTCTTC | CASSYPGQGYNEQFF
- | TRBJ2-7 | - | TRBV4-1 | TGCGCCAGCAGCCAAGATGCAAGCTCCTACGAGCAGTACTTC | CASSQDASSYEQYF
TRBD1 | TRBJ2-2 | - | TRBV9 | TGTGCCAGCAGCGGACAGGGGATGCGGAGCCCCGGGGAGCTGTTTTTT | CASSGQGMRSPGELFF
- | TRBJ1-1 | - | TRBV19 | TGTGCCAGTAGTATAAACAGCTACACTGAAGCTTTCTTT | CASSINSYTEAFF
- | TRBJ2-1 | - | TRBV7-6 | TGTGCCAGCAGCTTAGCGGCGGGGTTGGGCAATGAGCAGTTCTTC | CASSLAAGLGNEQFF
- | TRBJ1-1 | - | TRBV18 | TGTGCCAGCTCACCGGACAGCCTGCTGAACACTGAAGCTTTCTTT | CASSPDSLLNTEAFF
TRBD1 | TRBJ1-5 | - | TRBV5-6 | TGTGCCAGCAGCTCCTTGACAGGGCGAGGGGTTCAGCCCCAGCATTTT | CASSSLTGRGVQPQHF
TRBD1 | TRBJ1-6 | - | TRBV18 | TGTGCCAGCTCACCCGGACCGGGACAGGGTATAAGCAATTCACCCCTCCACTTT | CASSPGPGQGISNSPLHF
- | TRBJ2-5 | once | TRBV2 | TGTGCCAGCACTGCTCGGGGGTGGGGGATTCGGACCCAGTACTTC | CASTARGWGIRTQYF
- | TRBJ1-5 | - | TRBV6-2/TRBV6-3 | TGTGCCAGCAGTTTCCCCCCGCGGAATAGCAATCAGCCCCAGCATTTT | CASSFPPRNSNQPQHF
- | TRBJ1-2 | - | TRBV7-2 | TGTGCCAGCAGCTTAGGGGTAGGGGCCGCTTCGGGCTACACCTTC | CASSLGVGAASGYTF
TRBD1 | TRBJ2-7 | - | TRBV20-1 | TGCAGTGCTAGTACAGGGGGATACGAGCAGTACTTC | CSASTGGYEQYF
- | TRBJ1-2 | - | TRBV18 | TGTGCCAGCTCACATCTAGGACAGATAGGCTACACCTTC | CASSHLGQIGYTF
- | TRBJ1-3 | - | TRBV19 | TGTGCCAGTAGTATTGGAAGGCCAGGAAGCTCTGGAAACACCATATATTTT | CASSIGRPGSSGNTIYF
TRBD1 | TRBJ1-4 | - | TRBV28 | TGTGCCAGCAGTTCTGAACAAACAGGGGTAACTAATGAAAAACTGTTTTTT | CASSSEQTGVTNEKLFF
TRBD1 | TRBJ1-5 | - | TRBV18 | TGTGCCAGCTCACCGGGACAGGGAGGTTGGGGTAAGCCCCAGCATTTT | CASSPGQGGWGKPQHF
- | TRBJ1-6 | - | TRBV12-3/TRBV12-4 | TGTGCCAGCAGCCAATGGGATAATTCACCCCTCCACTTT | CASSQWDNSPLHF
- | TRBJ1-4 | - | TRBV15 | TGTGCCACCAGCAGAGAGACTTTGGCTAATGAAAAACTGTTTTTT | CATSRETLANEKLFF
TRBD1 | TRBJ2-2 | - | TRBV24-1 | TGTGCCACCAGTGACCCGCCGGGACAGGGCAACACCGGGGGGCTGTTTTTT | CATSDPPGQGNTGGLFF